These 2 T cell receptor beta chains share one sample of origin, sequenced in a study of response to subunit inactivated influenza vaccine. Using its own MiXCR run on the RT-PCR reads, TCRdb lists one record per CDR3 protein. The sample consists of about 520,000 distinct CDR3 sequences, approximately 7.7% of them appearing once. Sample: PBMCs from blood, taken less than 30 months after vaccination. The receptors shown here come from a man between 50 and 75 years old who received an inactivated influenza vaccine.

The table lists this clonotype with a few counts. The rearrangement links TRBV9 to TRBJ2-7; no clear D gene. Germline V gives CDR1 SGDLS, CDR2 YYNGEE. The CDR3 runs 16 residues. V was trimmed by 0 bases and J by 0 bases, leaving 13 bases between them. The CDR3 DNA reads as TGTGCCAGCAGCGTAGGGGGTGACGGAGCCTCCTACGAGCAGTACTTC. Protein sequence: CASSVGGDGASYEQYF.

This clonotype was recorded many times. This chain connects TRBV30 to TRBJ1-5, with TRBD1 as a possible D gene (6 bases). V was clipped by 0 bases and J by 2 bases, with 17 bases between them. There are 17 residues in the CDR3. Germline V gives CDR1 GTSNPN, CDR2 SVGIG (reference sequence). The CDR3 coding sequence is TGTGCCTGGAGTGTAGGCCGGACAGCCCGGGGCAATCAGCCCCAGCATTTT. Its translation is CAWSVGRTARGNQPQHF.